This TCR beta chain was sequenced during a study of blood T cell repertoires in COVID-19. Turning to the study itself: Sources were T cells, B-cell-depleted T cells, or PBMCs; the material itself was cDNA or gDNA.

The CDR3 spans 16 residues. CDR1 is MDHEN and CDR2 is SYDVKM in the germline V gene. The trim removed 6 bases at V and 7 bases at J, leaving 10 bases unmatched. Libraries were prepared by immunoSEQ multiplex PCR; TCRdb keeps only in-frame clonotypes and omits some of them. The sample holds approximately 450,000 clones, more than 80% seen once. Enrolled through a virtual design, the participants were between about 18 and 100 years of age and came from around 25 US areas. The study counted Cohort 3 donors as recovered given two negative PCRs, clearance, or symptom resolution. The chain carries TRBV28 and TRBJ2-1; 12 positions match TRBD2. The sample taken for sequencing was PBMCs or T cells enriched from blood (not recorded which). The sequence came from a man in his thirties or forties who had recovered from COVID-19. CDR3 loop: CASRRTSGTVFNEQFF. Written as DNA, the CDR3 is TGTGCCAGCAGAAGGACTAGCGGGACGGTGTTTAATGAGCAGTTCTTC.